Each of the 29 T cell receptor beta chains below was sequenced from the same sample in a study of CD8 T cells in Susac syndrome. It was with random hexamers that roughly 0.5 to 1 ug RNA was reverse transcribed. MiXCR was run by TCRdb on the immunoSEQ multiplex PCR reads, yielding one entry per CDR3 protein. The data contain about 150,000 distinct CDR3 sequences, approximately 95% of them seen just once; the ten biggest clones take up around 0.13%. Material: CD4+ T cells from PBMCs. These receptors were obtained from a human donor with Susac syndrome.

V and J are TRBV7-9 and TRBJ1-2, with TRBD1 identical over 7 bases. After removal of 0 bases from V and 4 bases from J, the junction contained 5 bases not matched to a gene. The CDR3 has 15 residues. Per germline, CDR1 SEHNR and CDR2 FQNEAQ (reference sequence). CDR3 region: CASSLARQGPYGYTF. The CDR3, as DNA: TGTGCCAGCAGCTTAGCCCGACAGGGCCCCTATGGCTACACCTTC. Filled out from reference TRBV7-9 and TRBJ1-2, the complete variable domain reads DTGVSQNPRHKITKRGQNVTFRCDPISEHNRLYWYRQTLGQGPEFLTYFQNEAQLEKSRLLSDRFSAERPKGSFSTLEIQRTEQGDSAMYLCASSLARQGPYGYTFGSGTRLTVV.

DNA for the CDR3: TGCAGCGTCGAACGGACTAGCGGGAGTGACGAGCAGTACTTC. Protein: CSVERTSGSDEQYF. The chain joins TRBV29-1 to TRBJ2-7, with 13 bases aligning to TRBD2. The CDR3 extends over 14 amino acids. Germline CDR1 and CDR2: SQVTM and ANQGSEA. J gave up 5 bases and V 6 bases, and 7 bases lay outside the gene matches.

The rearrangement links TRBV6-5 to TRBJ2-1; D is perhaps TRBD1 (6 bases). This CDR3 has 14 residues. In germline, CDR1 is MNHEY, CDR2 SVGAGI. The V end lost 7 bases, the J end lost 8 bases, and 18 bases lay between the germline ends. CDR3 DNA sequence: TGTGCCAGCACCCTGGGACATCCGAGGGATGAGCAGTTCTTC. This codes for CASTLGHPRDEQFF.

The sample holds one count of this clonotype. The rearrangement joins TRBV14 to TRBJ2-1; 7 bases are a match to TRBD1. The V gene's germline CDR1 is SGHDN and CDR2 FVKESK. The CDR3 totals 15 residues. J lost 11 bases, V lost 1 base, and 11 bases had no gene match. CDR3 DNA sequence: TGTGCCAGCAGCCAAGTAGGGGCAGGGGGTTCTAAGCAGTTCTTC. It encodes CASSQVGAGGSKQFF.

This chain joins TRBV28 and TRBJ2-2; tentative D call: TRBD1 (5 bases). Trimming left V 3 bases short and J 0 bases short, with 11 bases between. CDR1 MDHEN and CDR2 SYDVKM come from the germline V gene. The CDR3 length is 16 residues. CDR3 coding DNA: TGTGCCAGCAGTTTTGGCAGGGCTCCGAACACCGGGGAGCTGTTTTTT. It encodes CASSFGRAPNTGELFF.

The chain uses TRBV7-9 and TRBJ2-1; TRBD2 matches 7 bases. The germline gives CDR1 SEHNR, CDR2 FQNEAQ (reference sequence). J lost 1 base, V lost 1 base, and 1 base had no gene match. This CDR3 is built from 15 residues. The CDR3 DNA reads TGTGCCAGCAGCTTAGGGCGGGGGTCCTACAATGAGCAGTTCTTC. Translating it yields CASSLGRGSYNEQFF.

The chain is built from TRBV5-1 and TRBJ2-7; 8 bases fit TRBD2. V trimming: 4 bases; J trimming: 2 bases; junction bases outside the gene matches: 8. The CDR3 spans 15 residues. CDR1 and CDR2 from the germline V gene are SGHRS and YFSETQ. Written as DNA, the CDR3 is TGCGCCAGCAGCCCGGACACTAGCGGAGCCTACGAGCAGTACTTC. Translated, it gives CASSPDTSGAYEQYF.

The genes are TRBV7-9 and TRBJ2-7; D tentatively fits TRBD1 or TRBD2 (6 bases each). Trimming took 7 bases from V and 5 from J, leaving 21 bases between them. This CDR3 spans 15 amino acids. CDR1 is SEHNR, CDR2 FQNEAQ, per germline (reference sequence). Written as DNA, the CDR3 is TGTGCCAGCACCCCTAGGGGGGCCGGTTCTCACGAGCAGTACTTC. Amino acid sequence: CASTPRGAGSHEQYF.

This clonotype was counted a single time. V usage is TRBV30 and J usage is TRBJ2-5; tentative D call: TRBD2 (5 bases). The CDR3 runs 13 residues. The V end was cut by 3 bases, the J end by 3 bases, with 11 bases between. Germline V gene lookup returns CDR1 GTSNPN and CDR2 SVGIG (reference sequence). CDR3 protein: CAWRNRGEETQYF. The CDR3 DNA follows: TGTGCCTGGAGGAACCGGGGAGAAGAGACCCAGTACTTC.

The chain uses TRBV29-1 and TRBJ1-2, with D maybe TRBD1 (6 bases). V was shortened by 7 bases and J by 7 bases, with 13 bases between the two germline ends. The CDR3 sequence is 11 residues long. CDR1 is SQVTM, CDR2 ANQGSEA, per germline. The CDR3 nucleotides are TGCAGCGGTTACAGGGAGGGTGGCTACACCTTC. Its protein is CSGYREGGYTF.

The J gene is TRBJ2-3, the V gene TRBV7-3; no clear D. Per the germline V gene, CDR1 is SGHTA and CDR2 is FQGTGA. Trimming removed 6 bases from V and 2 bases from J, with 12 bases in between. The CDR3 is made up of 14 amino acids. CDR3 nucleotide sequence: TGTGCCAGCAGGCAGGCACCCAACACAGATACGCAGTATTTT. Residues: CASRQAPNTDTQYF.

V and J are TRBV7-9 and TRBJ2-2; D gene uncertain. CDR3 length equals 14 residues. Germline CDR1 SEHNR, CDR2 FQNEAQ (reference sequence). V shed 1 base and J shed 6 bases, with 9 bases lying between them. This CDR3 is CASSLEVVAGELFF. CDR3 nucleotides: TGTGCCAGCAGCTTAGAAGTGGTGGCCGGGGAGCTGTTTTTT. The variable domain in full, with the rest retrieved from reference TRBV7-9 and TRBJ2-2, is DTGVSQNPRHKITKRGQNVTFRCDPISEHNRLYWYRQTLGQGPEFLTYFQNEAQLEKSRLLSDRFSAERPKGSFSTLEIQRTEQGDSAMYLCASSLEVVAGELFFGEGSRLTVL.

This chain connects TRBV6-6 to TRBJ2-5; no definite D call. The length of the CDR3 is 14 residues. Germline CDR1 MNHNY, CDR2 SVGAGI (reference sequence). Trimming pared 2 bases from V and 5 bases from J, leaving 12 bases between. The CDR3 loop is CASSYGVLGETQYF. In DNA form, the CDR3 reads TGTGCCAGCAGTTACGGGGTCCTCGGGGAGACCCAGTACTTC.

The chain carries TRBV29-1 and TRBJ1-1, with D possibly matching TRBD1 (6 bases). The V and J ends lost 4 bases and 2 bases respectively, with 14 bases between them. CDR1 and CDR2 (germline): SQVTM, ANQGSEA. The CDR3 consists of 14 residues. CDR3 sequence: CSVGEGGLNTEAFF. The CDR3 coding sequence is TGCAGCGTTGGCGAGGGGGGACTCAACACTGAAGCTTTCTTT.

In nucleotides, the CDR3 is TGTGCTAGCAGCTTATTACAGGGTGGCCTATACGAGCAGTACGTC. Its protein is CASSLLQGGLYEQYV. This chain joins TRBV7-7 and TRBJ2-7; weak D call: TRBD1 (6 bases). Germline values: CDR1 SSHAT, CDR2 FNYEAQ (reference sequence). The CDR3 is 15 amino acids.

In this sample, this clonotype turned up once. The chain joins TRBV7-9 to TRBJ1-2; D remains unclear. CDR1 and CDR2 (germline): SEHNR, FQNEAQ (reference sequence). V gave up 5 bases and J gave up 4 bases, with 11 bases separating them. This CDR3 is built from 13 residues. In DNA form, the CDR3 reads TGTGCCAGCAGCCCTGTTGTAACCTATGGCTACACCTTC. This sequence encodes CASSPVVTYGYTF.

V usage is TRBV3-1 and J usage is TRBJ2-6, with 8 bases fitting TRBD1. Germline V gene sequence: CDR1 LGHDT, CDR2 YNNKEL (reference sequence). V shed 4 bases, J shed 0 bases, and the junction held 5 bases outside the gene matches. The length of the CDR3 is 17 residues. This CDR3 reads CASSRPTGASGANVLTF. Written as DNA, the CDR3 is TGTGCCAGCAGCCGGCCGACAGGGGCCTCTGGGGCCAACGTCCTGACTTTC.

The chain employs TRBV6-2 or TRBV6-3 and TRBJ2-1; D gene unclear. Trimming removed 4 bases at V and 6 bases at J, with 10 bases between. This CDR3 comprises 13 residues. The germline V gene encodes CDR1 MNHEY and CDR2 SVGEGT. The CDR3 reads CASSFPGFNEQFF. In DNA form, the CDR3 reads TGTGCCAGCAGTTTCCCAGGATTCAATGAGCAGTTCTTC.

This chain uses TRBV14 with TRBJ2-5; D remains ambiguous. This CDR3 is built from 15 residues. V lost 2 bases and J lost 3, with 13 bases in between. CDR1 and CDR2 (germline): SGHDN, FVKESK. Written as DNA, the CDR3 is TGTGCCAGCAGCCAAATACTTGGGATCGAAGAGACCCAGTACTTC. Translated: CASSQILGIEETQYF.

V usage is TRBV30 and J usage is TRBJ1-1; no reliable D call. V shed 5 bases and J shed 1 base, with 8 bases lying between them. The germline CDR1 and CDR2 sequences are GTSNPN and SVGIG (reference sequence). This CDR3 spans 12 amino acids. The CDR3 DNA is TGTGCCTGGGGAAGGCCGAACACTGAAGCTTTCTTT. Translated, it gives CAWGRPNTEAFF.

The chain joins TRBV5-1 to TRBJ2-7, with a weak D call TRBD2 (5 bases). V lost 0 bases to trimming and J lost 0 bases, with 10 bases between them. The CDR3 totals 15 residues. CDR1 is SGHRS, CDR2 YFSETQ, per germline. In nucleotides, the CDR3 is TGCGCCAGCAGCTTGGTGACGGGGAGCTCCTACGAGCAGTACTTC. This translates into CASSLVTGSSYEQYF.

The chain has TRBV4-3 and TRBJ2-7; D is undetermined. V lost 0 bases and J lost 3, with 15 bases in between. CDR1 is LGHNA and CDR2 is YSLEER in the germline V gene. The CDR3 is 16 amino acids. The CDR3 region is CASSQDPALGGYEQYF. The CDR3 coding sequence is TGCGCCAGCAGCCAAGATCCCGCCTTGGGCGGCTACGAGCAGTACTTC.

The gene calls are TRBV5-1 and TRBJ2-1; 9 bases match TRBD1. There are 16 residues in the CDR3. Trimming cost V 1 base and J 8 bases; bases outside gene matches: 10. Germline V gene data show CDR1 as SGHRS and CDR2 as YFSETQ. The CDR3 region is CASSLTTGQGFDEQFF. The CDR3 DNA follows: TGCGCCAGCAGCTTGACAACGGGACAGGGATTTGATGAGCAGTTCTTC.

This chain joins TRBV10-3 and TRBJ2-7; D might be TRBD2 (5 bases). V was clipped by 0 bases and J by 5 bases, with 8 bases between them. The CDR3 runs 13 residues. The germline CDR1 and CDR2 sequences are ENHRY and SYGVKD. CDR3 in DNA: TGTGCCATCAGTGAGTCGACGGGGAACGAGCAGTACGTC. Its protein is CAISESTGNEQYV.

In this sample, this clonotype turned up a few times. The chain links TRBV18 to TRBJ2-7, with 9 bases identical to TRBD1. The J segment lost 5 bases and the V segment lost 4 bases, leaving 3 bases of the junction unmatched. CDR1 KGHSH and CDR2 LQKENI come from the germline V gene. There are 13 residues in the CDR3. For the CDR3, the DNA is TGTGCCAGCTCACTCCGGACAGGGGACGAGCAGTACGTC. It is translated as CASSLRTGDEQYV.

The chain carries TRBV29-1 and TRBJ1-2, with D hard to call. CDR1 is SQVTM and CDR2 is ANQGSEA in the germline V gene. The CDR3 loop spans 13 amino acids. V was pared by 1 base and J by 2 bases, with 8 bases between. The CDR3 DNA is TGCAGCGTTGAAGGGGCGGGAAACTATGGCTACACCTTC. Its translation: CSVEGAGNYGYTF.

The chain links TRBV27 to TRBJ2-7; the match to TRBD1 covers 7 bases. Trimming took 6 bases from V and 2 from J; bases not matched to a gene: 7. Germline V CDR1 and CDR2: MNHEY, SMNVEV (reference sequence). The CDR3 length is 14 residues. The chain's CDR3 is CASSTQGIPYEQYF. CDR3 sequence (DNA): TGTGCCAGCAGCACACAGGGGATCCCCTACGAGCAGTACTTC.

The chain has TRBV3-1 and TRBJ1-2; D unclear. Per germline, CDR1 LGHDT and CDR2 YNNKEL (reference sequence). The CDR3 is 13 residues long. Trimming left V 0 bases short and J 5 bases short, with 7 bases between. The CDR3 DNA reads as TGTGCCAGCAGCCAAGAAAGCCTTTATGGCTACACCTTC. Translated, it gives CASSQESLYGYTF. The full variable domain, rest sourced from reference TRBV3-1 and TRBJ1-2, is DTAVSQTPKYLVTQMGNDKSIKCEQNLGHDTMYWYKQDSKKFLKIMFSYNNKELIINETVPNRFSPKSPDKAHLNLHINSLELGDSAVYFCASSQESLYGYTFGSGTRLTVV.

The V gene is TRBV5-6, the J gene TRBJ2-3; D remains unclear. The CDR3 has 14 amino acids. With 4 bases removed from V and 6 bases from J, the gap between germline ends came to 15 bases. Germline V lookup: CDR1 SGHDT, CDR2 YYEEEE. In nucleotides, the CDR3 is TGTGCCAGCAGCCCATATTGGGCCTTCGATACGCAGTATTTT. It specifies CASSPYWAFDTQYF.